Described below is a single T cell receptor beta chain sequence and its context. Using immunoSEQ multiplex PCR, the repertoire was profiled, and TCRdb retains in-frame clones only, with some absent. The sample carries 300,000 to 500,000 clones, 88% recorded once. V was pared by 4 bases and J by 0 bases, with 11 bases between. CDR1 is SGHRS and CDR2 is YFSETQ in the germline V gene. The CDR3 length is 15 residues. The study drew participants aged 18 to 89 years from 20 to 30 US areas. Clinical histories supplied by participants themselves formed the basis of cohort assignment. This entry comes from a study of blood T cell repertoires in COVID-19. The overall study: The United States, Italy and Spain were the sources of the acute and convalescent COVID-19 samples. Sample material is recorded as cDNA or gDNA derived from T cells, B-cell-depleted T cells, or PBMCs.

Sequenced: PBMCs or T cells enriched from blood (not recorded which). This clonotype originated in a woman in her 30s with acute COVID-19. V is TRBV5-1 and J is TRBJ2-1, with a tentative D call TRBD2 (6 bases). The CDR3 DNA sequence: TGCGCCAGCAGCCACAGGAGGGGCTCCTACAATGAGCAGTTCTTC. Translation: CASSHRRGSYNEQFF.